This TCR beta chain stems from a study of T cell responses to AZD1222 COVID-19 vaccine. Overall study findings and caveats: The breadth and depth of Spike-specific TCRs increased once two AZD1222 doses had been given. At 160-218 and 743-854, vaccine-associated CD4 TCRs were dominant, and they spanned spike. Close to half of all spike-specific TCRs reportedly target regions of the variants that are unmutated. White British donors predominated, females outnumbered males, and clonal diversity was possibly underestimated.

Sequencing used immunoSEQ multiplex PCR; TCRdb keeps in-frame clones, though not all of them. The sample includes some 96,000 clones, about nine tenths of them seen just once. As to this clone: What it recognizes is unknown.

This specimen was peripheral blood, taken on day 0 of AZD1222 vaccination. The TCR sequence derives from an adult in good health.

In DNA form, the CDR3 reads TGTGCCAGCAGCAAGAGGGACAGTAACACCGGGGAGCTGTTTTTT. Amino acids: CASSKRDSNTGELFF. This rearrangement joins TRBV7-8 to TRBJ2-2; TRBD1 aligns across 7 bases. There are 15 residues in the CDR3. Trimming took 5 bases from V and 2 from J; bases not matched to a gene: 5. Germline CDR1 SGHVS, CDR2 FQNEAQ.